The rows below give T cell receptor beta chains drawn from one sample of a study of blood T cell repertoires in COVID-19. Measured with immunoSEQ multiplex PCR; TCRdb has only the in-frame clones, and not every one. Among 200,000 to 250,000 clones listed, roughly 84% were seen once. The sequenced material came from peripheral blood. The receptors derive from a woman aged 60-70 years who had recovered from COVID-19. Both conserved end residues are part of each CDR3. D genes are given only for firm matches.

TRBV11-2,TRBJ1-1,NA,CASSHLQTMNTEAFF,TGTGCCAGCAGCCACCTACAGACCATGAACACTGAAGCTTTCTTT
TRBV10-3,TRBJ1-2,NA,CAISSAGDGYTF,TGTGCCATCAGTAGTGCAGGGGATGGCTACACCTTC
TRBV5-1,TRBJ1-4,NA,CASSLMGADEKLFF,TGCGCCAGCAGCCTTATGGGGGCCGATGAAAAACTGTTTTTT
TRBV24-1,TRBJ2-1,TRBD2,CATSDSGLAANEQFF,TGTGCCACCAGTGACTCTGGACTAGCGGCCAATGAGCAGTTCTTC
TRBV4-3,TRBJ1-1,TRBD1,CASSPDRGGTEAFF,TGCGCCAGCAGCCCGGACAGGGGGGGAACTGAAGCTTTCTTT
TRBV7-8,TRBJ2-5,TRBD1,CASSAGQGAGTQYF,TGTGCCAGCAGCGCGGGACAGGGGGCGGGGACCCAGTACTTC
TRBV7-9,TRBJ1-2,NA,CASSSSIQENYGYTF,TGTGCCAGCAGCTCCTCAATTCAGGAAAACTATGGCTACACCTTC
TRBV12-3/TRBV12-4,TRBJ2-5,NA,CASSPGGETQYF,TGTGCCAGCAGCCCGGGGGGCGAGACCCAGTACTTC
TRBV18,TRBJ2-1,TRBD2,CASSPPSGASYNEQFF,TGTGCCAGCTCCCCCCCTAGCGGGGCTTCCTACAATGAGCAGTTCTTC
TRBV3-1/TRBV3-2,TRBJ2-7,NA,CASSQGQRRYYEQYF,TGTGCCAGCAGCCAAGGTCAGAGGAGGTACTACGAGCAGTACTTC
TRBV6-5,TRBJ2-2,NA,CASRRLVLTGELFF,TGTGCCAGCAGAAGACTAGTGCTCACCGGGGAGCTGTTTTTT
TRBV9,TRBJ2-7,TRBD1,CASSVGAGGNYEQYF,TGTGCCAGCAGCGTAGGGGCAGGGGGAAACTACGAGCAGTACTTC
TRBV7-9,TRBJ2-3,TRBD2,CASSLLAGGSTDTQYF,TGTGCCAGCAGCTTACTAGCGGGGGGTAGCACAGATACGCAGTATTTT
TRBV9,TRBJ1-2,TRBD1,CASSKTGGRIYGYTF,TGTGCCAGCAGCAAAACAGGGGGCCGCATCTATGGCTACACCTTC
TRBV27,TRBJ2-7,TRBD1,CASSLGTGGGYEQYF,TGTGCCAGCAGTTTAGGGACAGGGGGCGGCTACGAGCAGTACTTC
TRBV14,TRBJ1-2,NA,CASSQNRENYGYTF,TGTGCCAGCAGCCAAAACAGGGAGAACTATGGCTACACCTTC
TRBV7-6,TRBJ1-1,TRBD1,CASGTGKTEAFF,TGTGCCTCCGGGACAGGGAAAACTGAAGCTTTCTTT